The TCR beta chain described here comes from a study of blood T cells in healthy people across ages. V was shortened by 6 bases and J by 4 bases, with 13 bases between the two germline ends. CDR1 LGHNA and CDR2 YNFKEQ come from the germline V gene. The CDR3 sequence is 14 residues long. Whenever a sample was processed, at least 6.5 million PBMCs were isolated. A few counts support this clonotype. The authors ran a second PCR of roughly 6 to 12 cycles using a sample-barcoded 5' primer and a J-beta primer mix. TCRdb reprocessed the 5' RACE reads via MiXCR and lists one record per CDR3 protein. The table lists roughly 500,000 distinct CDR3 sequences, roughly 28% of them singletons.

Sequenced input: blood. The clonotype comes from a woman in her sixties or seventies in good health. The chain carries TRBV4-2 and TRBJ2-1, with a tentative D call TRBD2 (5 bases). CDR3 DNA sequence: TGTGCCAGCAGTCCCCCGACGGGGTACAATGAGCAGTTCTTC. As protein: CASSPPTGYNEQFF.